This T cell receptor beta chain was found in a study of blood T cell repertoires in COVID-19. CDR1 and CDR2 from the germline V gene are WNHNN and SYGVQD (reference sequence). The V and J ends lost 4 bases and 1 base respectively, with 13 bases between them. The length of the CDR3 is 15 residues. The data were produced by immunoSEQ multiplex PCR, yet TCRdb's version contains in-frame clones alone and is incomplete. The sample lists roughly 190,000 clones, around three quarters occurring once. Participant age was roughly 18 to 90 years, and participants resided in 20 to 30 US areas. Cohort placement rested on clinical history that participants reported themselves.

V gene TRBV10-1 combines with J gene TRBJ2-5, with D possibly being TRBD1 (6 bases). Sequencing was done on a sample of PBMCs or T cells enriched from blood (not recorded which). This clonotype originated in a woman between 45 and 65 years old with acute COVID-19. The CDR3 loop reads CASSGAQGAQETQYF. Here the CDR3 DNA reads TGCGCCAGCAGTGGAGCACAGGGTGCCCAAGAGACCCAGTACTTC.